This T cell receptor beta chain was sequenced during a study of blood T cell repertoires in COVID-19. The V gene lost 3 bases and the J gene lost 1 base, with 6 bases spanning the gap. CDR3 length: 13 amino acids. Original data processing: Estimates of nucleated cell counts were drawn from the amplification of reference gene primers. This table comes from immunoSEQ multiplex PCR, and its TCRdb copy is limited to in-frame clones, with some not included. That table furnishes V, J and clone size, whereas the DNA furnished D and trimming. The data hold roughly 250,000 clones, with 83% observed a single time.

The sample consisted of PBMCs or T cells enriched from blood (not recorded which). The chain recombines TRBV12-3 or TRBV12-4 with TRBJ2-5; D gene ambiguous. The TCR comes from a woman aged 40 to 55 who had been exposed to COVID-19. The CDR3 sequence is CASSLAVQETQYF. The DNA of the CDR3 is TGTGCCAGCAGTTTGGCAGTCCAAGAGACCCAGTACTTC.